This T cell receptor beta chain was sequenced for a study of T cells after yellow fever vaccination. As for the study in general: When fractions had low cell numbers, they were prepared with SMART-Seq v4 Ultra Low Input.

Turning to this clonotype: Its antigen is not known.

UMIs were added to TCR cDNA along with a universal primer site when it was made by 5'RACE template switching. A single record per CDR3 protein comes from TCRdb applying MiXCR to the 5' RACE reads. The sample holds 450,000 to 650,000 distinct CDR3 sequences; 20% to 25% are singletons and the top ten take about 16%. Trimming shortened V by 6 bases and J by 1 base, and 16 bases separated the two germline ends. The CDR3 has 16 amino acids. Looked up from germline, CDR1 is MNHNS and CDR2 is SASEGT. The study, taken as a whole, reports: After the booster, 96% of CD4 and 88% of CD8 primary-response clones were re-detected.

This sequence originates from a man between 18 and 35 years old who received the YFV17D yellow fever vaccine. The chain employs TRBV6-1 and TRBJ1-5; weak D call: TRBD1 (5 bases). Specimen: PBMCs, collected less than 25 days after the first yellow fever vaccination. CDR3 DNA: TGTGCCAGCAGCCAAAGTCAGGGTTGGAGCAATCAGCCCCAGCATTTT. It translates to CASSQSQGWSNQPQHF.